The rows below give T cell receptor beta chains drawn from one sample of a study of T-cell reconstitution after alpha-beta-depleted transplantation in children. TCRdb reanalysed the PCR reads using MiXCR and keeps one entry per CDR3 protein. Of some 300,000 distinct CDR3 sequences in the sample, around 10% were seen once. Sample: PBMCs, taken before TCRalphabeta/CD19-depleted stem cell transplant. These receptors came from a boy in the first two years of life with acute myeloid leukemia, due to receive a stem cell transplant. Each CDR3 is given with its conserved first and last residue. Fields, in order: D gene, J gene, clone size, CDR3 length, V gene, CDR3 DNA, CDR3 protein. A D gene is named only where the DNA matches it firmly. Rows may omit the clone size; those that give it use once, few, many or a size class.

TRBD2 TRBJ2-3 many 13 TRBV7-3 TGTGCCAGCAGCCTCCGGGGGGGAGATACGCAGTATTTT CASSLRGGDTQYF
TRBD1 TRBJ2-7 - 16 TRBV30 TGTGCCTGGAGTGTAGGCGCGGGACAGGGGGCCTACGAGCAGTACTTC CAWSVGAGQGAYEQYF
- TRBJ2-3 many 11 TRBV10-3 TGTGCCATCAGGGGCACAGATACGCAGTATTTT CAIRGTDTQYF
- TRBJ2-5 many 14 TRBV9 TGTGCCAGCAGCTCCAGACAGTCCCAAGAGACCCAGTACTTC CASSSRQSQETQYF
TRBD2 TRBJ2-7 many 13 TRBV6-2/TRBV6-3 TGTGCCAGCTGGGGACTAGCGGTCTACGAGCAGTACTTC CASWGLAVYEQYF
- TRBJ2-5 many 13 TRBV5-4 TGTGCCAGCAGCTTCTTCGGGAGAGAGACCCAGTACTTC CASSFFGRETQYF
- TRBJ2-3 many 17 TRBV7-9 TGTGCCAGCAGCTTAGGCCCGCTTTGGGGATACTCCGATACGCAGTATTTT CASSLGPLWGYSDTQYF
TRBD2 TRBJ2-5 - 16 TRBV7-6 TGTGCCAGCAGCTTAGCCCTCGGGGGGGCCTGGGTGACCCAGTACTTC CASSLALGGAWVTQYF
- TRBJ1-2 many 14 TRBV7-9 TGTGCCAGCAGCTTGGACTCTTCTAACTATGGCTACACCTTC CASSLDSSNYGYTF
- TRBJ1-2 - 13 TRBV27 TGTGCCAGCAGTTGGGGACCCTTCTATGGCTACACCTTC CASSWGPFYGYTF
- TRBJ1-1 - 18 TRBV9 TGTGCCAGCAGCGACCAAGAATACCCCGGGACCCGGGGAGGTAGGGCTTTCTTT CASSDQEYPGTRGGRAFF
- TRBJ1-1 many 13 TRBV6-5 TGTGCCAGCAGTTACTCAGATGACACTGAAGCTTTCTTT CASSYSDDTEAFF
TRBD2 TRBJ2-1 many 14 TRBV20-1 TGCAGTGCCATTCGGGGGGGTCAAGGGAATGAGCAGTTCTTC CSAIRGGQGNEQFF
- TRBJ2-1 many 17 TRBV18 TGTGCCAGCTCACCACCGATCCAGGGACGGGCCTACAATGAGCAGTTCTTC CASSPPIQGRAYNEQFF
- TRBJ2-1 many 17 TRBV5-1 TGCGCCAGCAGCTTGGGCCACCGGGACCACTGGGTGAATGAGCAGTTCTTC CASSLGHRDHWVNEQFF
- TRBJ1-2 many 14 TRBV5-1 TGCGCCAGCAGCTTGTCTTCGCCCTATGGTGGCTACACCTTC CASSLSSPYGGYTF
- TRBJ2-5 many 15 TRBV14 TGTGCCAGCAGCCAAGATATAGGGTTCCGCGAGACCCAGTACTTC CASSQDIGFRETQYF
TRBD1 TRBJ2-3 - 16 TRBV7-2 TGTGCCAGCAGCTTAGTAAGGGGACAGATCACAGATACGCAGTATTTT CASSLVRGQITDTQYF
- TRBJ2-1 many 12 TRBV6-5 TGTGCCAGCAGTTACGGGTCGGAGTCACAGTTCTTC CASSYGSESQFF
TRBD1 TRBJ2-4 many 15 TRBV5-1 TGCGCCAGCAGCCGATCGGGACAGGGGGCGGACATTCAGTACTTC CASSRSGQGADIQYF
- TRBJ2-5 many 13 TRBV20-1 TGCAGTGCTAGAGATCAGGGGACGGAGACCCAGTACTTC CSARDQGTETQYF
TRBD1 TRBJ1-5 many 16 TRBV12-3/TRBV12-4 TGTGCCAGCAGCCTAGGGGGCCTCTATAGCAATCAGCCCCAGCATTTT CASSLGGLYSNQPQHF
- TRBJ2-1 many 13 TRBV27 TGTGCCAGCAGTTTTCTCCCCGGGACATTTCGGTTCTTC CASSFLPGTFRFF
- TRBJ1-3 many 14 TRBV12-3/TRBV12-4 TGTGCCAGCAGTTTAGGCACCTCTGGAAACACCATATATTTT CASSLGTSGNTIYF
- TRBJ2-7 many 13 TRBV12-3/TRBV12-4 TGTGCCAGCAGCTTCGACAGCTCCTACGAGCAGTACTTC CASSFDSSYEQYF
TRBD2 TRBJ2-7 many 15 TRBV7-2 TGTGCCAGCAGCCCAAGACTAGCGGGAGCCTACGAGCAGTACTTC CASSPRLAGAYEQYF
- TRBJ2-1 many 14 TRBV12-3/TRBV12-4 TGTGCCAGCAGTTGGACAGTGCCCTACAATGAGCAGTTCTTC CASSWTVPYNEQFF
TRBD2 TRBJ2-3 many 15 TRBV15 TGTGCCACCAGCATCTCGGGGGGAGGTGCAGATACGCAGTATTTT CATSISGGGADTQYF
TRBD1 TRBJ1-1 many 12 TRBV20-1 TGCAGTGCCGGGGACAGGAGTACTGAAGCTTTCTTT CSAGDRSTEAFF
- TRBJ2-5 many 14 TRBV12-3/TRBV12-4 TGTGCCAGCAGCATACAGGGGGGAGGGGAGACCCAGTACTTC CASSIQGGGETQYF
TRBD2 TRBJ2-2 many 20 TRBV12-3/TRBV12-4 TGTGCCAGCAGTCCCACTCTGGGACTAGCGGGGGGGCCAGGCACCGGGGAGCTGTTTTTT CASSPTLGLAGGPGTGELFF
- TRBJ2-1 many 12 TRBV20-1 TGCAGTGCTGGCAGGAATGACAATGAGCAGTTCTTC CSAGRNDNEQFF